Listed below are T cell receptor beta chains from one sample, sequenced in a study of blood T cell repertoires in COVID-19. Profiled with immunoSEQ multiplex PCR; TCRdb holds only in-frame clones, not every one. This table has 150,000 or so clones, 80% to 90% appearing once. Material for sequencing was peripheral blood. These receptors were taken from a woman aged 45-65 years with acute or convalescent COVID-19. The CDR3 runs from the conserved cysteine through the conserved F or W. A D gene is named only where the DNA matches it firmly. A clone size is listed for some rows: how often the clone was seen (once, few, many), or a class if it is expanded.

cdr3_nt cdr3_aa d_call clone_size j_call v_call
TGTGCCACCAGTATATCTCTAGCGGGGGGTACCACAGATACGCAGTATTTT CATSISLAGGTTDTQYF TRBD2 - TRBJ2-3 TRBV24-1
TGTGCCAGCAGCAAACTGAACTGTCTCAGCCCAAATTCTAGTCCGAACTATGGCTACACCTTC CASSKLNCLSPNSSPNYGYTF - few TRBJ1-2 TRBV21-1
TGTGCCAGCAGCTTGGCGGGGGGCGCCGGTGGCTACACCTTC CASSLAGGAGGYTF - - TRBJ1-2 TRBV5-6
TGTGCCACCAGTGATACAGCATATGGCTACACCTTC CATSDTAYGYTF - - TRBJ1-2 TRBV24-1
TGTGCCAGCAGTACCGGACAGGGGAACACTGAAGCTTTCTTT CASSTGQGNTEAFF TRBD1 - TRBJ1-1 TRBV2
TGTGCCAGCACCTTCGGGGCGGGGGGAACAGATACGCAGTATTTT CASTFGAGGTDTQYF TRBD2 - TRBJ2-3 TRBV6-5
TGTGCCAGCAGTTACAGCGGGGAGAGCAATCAGCCCCAGCATTTT CASSYSGESNQPQHF - - TRBJ1-5 TRBV6-5
TGTGCCAGCAGCTCGGGACAGTTCTATGGCTACACCTTC CASSSGQFYGYTF TRBD1 - TRBJ1-2 TRBV12-3/TRBV12-4
TGTGCCAGCAGCTTAGGCGGGATGTACAGGGAGGGTGAAGCTTTCTTT CASSLGGMYREGEAFF - - TRBJ1-1 TRBV11-2
TGCGCCAGCAGCCTCGGTCTGACAGGGGGTGGAAACGAGCAGTACTTC CASSLGLTGGGNEQYF TRBD1 - TRBJ2-7 TRBV4-1
TGTGCCTGGAGTGTAGCAGGGTCCCACGGGGAGCTGTTTTTT CAWSVAGSHGELFF - - TRBJ2-2 TRBV30
TGTGCCAGCAGCTTGGGGACAGAGCGACCCAACTATGGCTACACCTTC CASSLGTERPNYGYTF - - TRBJ1-2 TRBV5-6
TGTGCCAGCAGTCAACAGCGGGGGCGGTTCTCTGGGGCCAACGTCCTGACTTTC CASSQQRGRFSGANVLTF TRBD2 - TRBJ2-6 TRBV2
TGTGCCAGCAGTTCAGGGGGCTGGGACAATCAGCCCCAGCATTTT CASSSGGWDNQPQHF TRBD1 once TRBJ1-5 TRBV6-2/TRBV6-3
TGTGCCAGCAGCGTAGCTGGGATAGCGGGGCGAGATACGCAGTATTTT CASSVAGIAGRDTQYF TRBD2 - TRBJ2-3 TRBV9
TGCGCCAGCAGCCAGGAGGGACAGGAGTGGTATGGCTACACCTTC CASSQEGQEWYGYTF TRBD1 - TRBJ1-2 TRBV4-3
TGTGCCAGCAGCCCCGTAGGTGGCGGGGGATTCAATGAGCAGTTCTTC CASSPVGGGGFNEQFF TRBD2 - TRBJ2-1 TRBV5-6
TGTGCCAGCTGTAGGACAGGTCGAGTTGATACGCAGTATTTT CASCRTGRVDTQYF TRBD1 - TRBJ2-3 TRBV6-5
TGTGCCAGCAGTTTAACCGACTTCTCCGGCGCAGCTTTCTTT CASSLTDFSGAAFF - - TRBJ1-1 TRBV28
TGCGCCAGCAGCTTGGATCTGGACTATTCACCCCTCCACTTT CASSLDLDYSPLHF - - TRBJ1-6 TRBV5-1
TGTGCCAGCAGAGCAACCGGGACAGGCGATCCTAACTATGGCTACACCTTC CASRATGTGDPNYGYTF TRBD1 few TRBJ1-2 TRBV2
TGTGCCAGCCTCACCCCCAGCGGGACTGAGACCTACGAGCAGTACTTC CASLTPSGTETYEQYF TRBD2 once TRBJ2-7 TRBV11-2
TGTGCCAGCAGACAACGGACAGGGGAAGCTTTCTTT CASRQRTGEAFF TRBD1 - TRBJ1-1 TRBV6-5
TGTGCCAGCAGTGAAGGGGTAGCGGGGGCGGGCGAGACCCAGTACTTC CASSEGVAGAGETQYF TRBD2 - TRBJ2-5 TRBV6-1
TGTGCCAGCAGCTTAGTTGCGGGGGGGCCTCATGAGCAGTTCTTC CASSLVAGGPHEQFF TRBD2 - TRBJ2-1 TRBV7-2
TGCGCCAGCAGCTTCGGCGGGACGGGCACTGAGCAGTTCTTC CASSFGGTGTEQFF - - TRBJ2-1 TRBV5-1
TGTGCCAGCAGCGGTAGAGGCTCTGGAAACACCATATATTTT CASSGRGSGNTIYF - - TRBJ1-3 TRBV7-8
TGTGCCAGTAGTCCTCGAGGGGACAGGGAGAATCGATATGGCTACACCTTC CASSPRGDRENRYGYTF TRBD1 - TRBJ1-2 TRBV19
TGTGCCAGCAGCCAAGTCGCAGGGGGCAATCAGCCCCAGCATTTT CASSQVAGGNQPQHF - - TRBJ1-5 TRBV3-1/TRBV3-2
TGTGCCAGCAGCCAAGCTTCGATTAGCGGGGCCGGCCTGTATTTT CASSQASISGAGLYF TRBD2 once TRBJ2-3 TRBV3-1/TRBV3-2
TGTGCCAGCAGTCGTTCACCAGGGGAGAGCTCCTACGAGCAGTACTTC CASSRSPGESSYEQYF - - TRBJ2-7 TRBV11-1
TGTGCCAGCAGCTTACGTCCTAGCGGGGAGTCCTACGAGCAGTACTTC CASSLRPSGESYEQYF TRBD2 once TRBJ2-7 TRBV7-3
TGTGCCAGCAGCGGACAGGGGGATCAGCCCCAGCATTTT CASSGQGDQPQHF TRBD1 - TRBJ1-5 TRBV7-9
TGTGCCAGCAGCTCACAGGGGACAGATACGCAGTATTTT CASSSQGTDTQYF TRBD1 once TRBJ2-3 TRBV11-2
TGTGCCAGCAGCCAATTCTTTTCCTTCGGGGATCCGCGAGGCTACACCTTC CASSQFFSFGDPRGYTF - - TRBJ1-2 TRBV3-1/TRBV3-2
TGTGCCAGCAGCGGCCGGGACTACCAGCAGTTCTTC CASSGRDYQQFF TRBD2 - TRBJ2-1 TRBV7-6
TGTGCCAGCAGCTCTGACGGGAACAGGGGGTGGGAAAAACTGTTTTTT CASSSDGNRGWEKLFF TRBD1 - TRBJ1-4 TRBV7-2
TGTGCCAGCAGCCAAGAGGGACACCTAAACTATGGCTACACCTTC CASSQEGHLNYGYTF - - TRBJ1-2 TRBV4-2
TGTGCCAGCAGCTCGCCCGGGACAGCTTATGGCTACACCTTC CASSSPGTAYGYTF TRBD1 - TRBJ1-2 TRBV11-2
TGTGCCAGTAGTATCGCCGGGACAGTGAACACTGAAGCTTTCTTT CASSIAGTVNTEAFF TRBD1 - TRBJ1-1 TRBV19
TGCGCCAGCAGCCCGTCTGTTAACTATGGCTACACCTTC CASSPSVNYGYTF - - TRBJ1-2 TRBV5-1
TGCGCCAGCAGCCCAGGAGCGGGAGGGCCTACAGAGACCCAGTACTTC CASSPGAGGPTETQYF TRBD2 - TRBJ2-5 TRBV4-1
TGTGCCACCAGCACCCGGACAGATGGCTACGAGCAGTACTTC CATSTRTDGYEQYF - - TRBJ2-7 TRBV15
TGTGCCAGCAGCCAAGATAGTGCCACTACACGAGGAGCTTTCTTT CASSQDSATTRGAFF - - TRBJ1-1 TRBV3-1/TRBV3-2
TGTGCCAGCAGCGTACAGGGTTCCAGGGAGACCCAGTACTTC CASSVQGSRETQYF - - TRBJ2-5 TRBV5-4
TGCAGTGCTAGTGTTCCCACAAATGAAAAACTGTTTTTT CSASVPTNEKLFF - - TRBJ1-4 TRBV20-1
TGTGCCAGCAGCTTGGGACTAGCGGGATCCTACAATGAGCAGTTCTTC CASSLGLAGSYNEQFF TRBD2 - TRBJ2-1 TRBV5-8
TGTGCCAGCAGTTACAGAGGACAGAACTACGAGCAGTACTTC CASSYRGQNYEQYF - - TRBJ2-7 TRBV6-5
TGTGCCAGCAGCCTTTGGGAGGAGGGTGGCTACACCTTC CASSLWEEGGYTF - - TRBJ1-2 TRBV3-1/TRBV3-2
TGTGCCAGCAGTCCGTTAGCGGGAGGGGCGGACGGGGAGCTGTTTTTT CASSPLAGGADGELFF TRBD2 - TRBJ2-2 TRBV27
TGTGCCAGCAGCTTACAATCTGGAAACACCATATATTTT CASSLQSGNTIYF - - TRBJ1-3 TRBV7-2
TGTGCCAGCAGCTCGACCTACCCGACAGTCCAAGAGACCCAGTACTTC CASSSTYPTVQETQYF - - TRBJ2-5 TRBV7-9
TGTGCCAGCTCACCCCCTTCCAATGAGCAGTTCTTC CASSPPSNEQFF - - TRBJ2-1 TRBV18
TGTGCCAGCAGCGTGCCGTCCTCCGACAGGGGGCGCATGATACACAACGAGCAGTACTTC CASSVPSSDRGRMIHNEQYF TRBD1 - TRBJ2-7 TRBV9
TGTGCCACCAGTCCCCGAGGAGCGGGAGCCTATGAGCAGTTCTTC CATSPRGAGAYEQFF TRBD2 - TRBJ2-1 TRBV24-1
TGTGCCAGTACATCGGGACTAGCGGGAGCGGGTGAGCAGTTCTTC CASTSGLAGAGEQFF TRBD2 - TRBJ2-1 TRBV19
TGTGCCAGTAGTAATATAGGGGGAAAACTGTTTTTT CASSNIGGKLFF - - TRBJ1-4 TRBV19
TGTGCCAGCAGGCTAGCGGCCACAGATACGCAGTATTTT CASRLAATDTQYF TRBD2 once TRBJ2-3 TRBV7-2
TGTGCCTGGGCCATCGGGGGGGGCGGCACAGATACGCAGTATTTT CAWAIGGGGTDTQYF TRBD2 - TRBJ2-3 TRBV30
TGTGCCAGCAGTCTTAGGGGGGAGCAGTACTTC CASSLRGEQYF - - TRBJ2-7 TRBV7-2